The source of this T cell receptor beta chain is a study of response to subunit inactivated influenza vaccine. Turning to this clonotype: Its antigen is not known.

TCRdb reprocessed the RT-PCR reads with MiXCR, giving one entry per CDR3 protein. The sample holds about 540,000 distinct CDR3 sequences, roughly a quarter seen once. The V gene lost 0 bases and the J gene lost 0 bases, with 14 bases spanning the gap. Germline CDR1 reads LGHDT; CDR2 reads YNNKEL (reference sequence). The CDR3 consists of 17 residues. Overall study findings and caveats: New T cells are recruited in small numbers by each seasonal influenza vaccination, according to the authors' suggestion.

The same data also contributed to another study, on T cells expressing NK-cell markers. That source notes: Synthesis of TCR beta cDNA relied on 5'RACE template switching carrying UMIs. The study drew TCR beta repertoires from sorted CD3+CD56+NKG2C+, CD3+CD56+NKG2C- and CD3+CD56-NKG2C+ T cells. Dominant NKG2C+ clonotypes were found to form roughly 1.0-7.0% of CD8+ T cells in six donors. Specificity for HCMV among expanded NKG2C+ T cell clones was not established.

The gene calls are TRBV3-1 and TRBJ1-1; tentatively, D is TRBD1 (5 bases). The receptor was isolated from a man aged 45 to 65 who received an inactivated influenza vaccine. The material sequenced was CD4+ T cells sorted from PBMCs, taken 12 days after vaccination. CDR3 coding DNA: TGTGCCAGCAGCCAAGAACGGACATCTAGACTGAACACTGAAGCTTTCTTT. This sequence encodes CASSQERTSRLNTEAFF.